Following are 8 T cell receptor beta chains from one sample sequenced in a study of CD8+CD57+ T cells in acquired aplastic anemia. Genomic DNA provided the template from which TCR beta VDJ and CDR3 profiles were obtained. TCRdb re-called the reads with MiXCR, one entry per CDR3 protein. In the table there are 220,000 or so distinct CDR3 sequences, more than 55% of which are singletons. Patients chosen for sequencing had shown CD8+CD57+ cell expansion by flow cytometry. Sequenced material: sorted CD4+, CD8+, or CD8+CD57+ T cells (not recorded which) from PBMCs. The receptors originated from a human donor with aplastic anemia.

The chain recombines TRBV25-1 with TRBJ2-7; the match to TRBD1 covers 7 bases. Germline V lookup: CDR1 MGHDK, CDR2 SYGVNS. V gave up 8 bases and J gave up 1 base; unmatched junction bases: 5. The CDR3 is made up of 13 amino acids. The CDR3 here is CASARQGSYEQYF. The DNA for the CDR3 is TGTGCCAGCGCTAGACAGGGATCCTACGAGCAGTACTTC.

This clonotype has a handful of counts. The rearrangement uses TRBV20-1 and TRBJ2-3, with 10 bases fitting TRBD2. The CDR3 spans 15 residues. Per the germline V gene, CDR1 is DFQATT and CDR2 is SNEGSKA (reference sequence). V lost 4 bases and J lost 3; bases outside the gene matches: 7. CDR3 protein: CSANPSGGRTDTQYF. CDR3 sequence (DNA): TGCAGTGCTAACCCTAGCGGGGGCAGGACAGATACGCAGTATTTT.

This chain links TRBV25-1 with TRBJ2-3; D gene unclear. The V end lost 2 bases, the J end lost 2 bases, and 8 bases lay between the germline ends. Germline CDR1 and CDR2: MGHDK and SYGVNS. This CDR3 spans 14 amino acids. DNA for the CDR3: TGTGCCAGCAGTGAAGAAAGAATCACAGATACGCAGTATTTT. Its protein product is CASSEERITDTQYF.

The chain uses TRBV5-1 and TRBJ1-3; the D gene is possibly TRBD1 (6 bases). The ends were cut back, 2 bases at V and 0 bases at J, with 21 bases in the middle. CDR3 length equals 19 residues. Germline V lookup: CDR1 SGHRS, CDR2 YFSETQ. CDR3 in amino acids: CASSLGPSRGVGSGNTIYF. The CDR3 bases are TGCGCCAGCAGCTTAGGACCTAGCAGGGGAGTAGGCTCTGGAAACACCATATATTTT.

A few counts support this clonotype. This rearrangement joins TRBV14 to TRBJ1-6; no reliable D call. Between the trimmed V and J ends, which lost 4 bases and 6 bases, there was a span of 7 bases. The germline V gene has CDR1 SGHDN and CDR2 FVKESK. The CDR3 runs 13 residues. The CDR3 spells CASSPQPNSPLHF. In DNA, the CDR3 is TGTGCCAGCAGCCCTCAACCTAATTCACCCCTCCACTTT.

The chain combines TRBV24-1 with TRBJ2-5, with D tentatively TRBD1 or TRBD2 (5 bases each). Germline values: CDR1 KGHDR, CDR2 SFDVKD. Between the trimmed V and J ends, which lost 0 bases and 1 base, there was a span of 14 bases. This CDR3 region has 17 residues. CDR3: CATSDLQIRGTQETQYF. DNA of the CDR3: TGTGCCACCAGTGATTTGCAAATCCGGGGCACCCAAGAGACCCAGTACTTC.

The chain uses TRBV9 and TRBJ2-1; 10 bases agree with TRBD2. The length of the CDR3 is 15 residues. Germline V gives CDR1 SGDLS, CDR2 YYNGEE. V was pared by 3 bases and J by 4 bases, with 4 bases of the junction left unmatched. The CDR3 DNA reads TGTGCCAGCAGCGACGCTAGCGGGGGATACAATGAGCAGTTCTTC. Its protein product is CASSDASGGYNEQFF.

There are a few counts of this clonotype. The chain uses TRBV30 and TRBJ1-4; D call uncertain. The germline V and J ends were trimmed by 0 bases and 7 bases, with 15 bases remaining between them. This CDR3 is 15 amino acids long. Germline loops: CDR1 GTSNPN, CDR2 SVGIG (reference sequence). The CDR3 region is CAWSVRPMLGEKLFF. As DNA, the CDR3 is TGTGCCTGGAGTGTACGGCCCATGTTAGGTGAAAAACTGTTTTTT.